This T cell receptor beta chain was sequenced in a study of CD8 T cells in Susac syndrome. Broader study findings: By the study's own acknowledgment, its TCR sequencing and HLA analysis included relatively few individuals.

This clonotype was seen once. Its cognate antigen is unknown. Germline CDR1 and CDR2: DFQATT and SNEGSKA (reference sequence). V lost 5 bases, J lost 10 bases, and 12 bases lay in between. The CDR3 sequence is 11 residues long. Roughly 0.5 to 1 ug RNA was reverse transcribed with random hexamers. TCRdb reprocessed the immunoSEQ multiplex PCR reads with MiXCR, giving one entry per CDR3 protein. The sample has 95,000 to 150,000 distinct CDR3 sequences; roughly 94% are singletons. The sequence was collected from a human donor in good health. The rearrangement links TRBV20-1 to TRBJ2-1; tentative D call: TRBD1 (5 bases). Sequenced: CD4+ T cells from PBMCs. As DNA, the CDR3 is TGCAGTGCTCCCTCTGGGGCCGAGCAGTTCTTC. This sequence encodes CSAPSGAEQFF.